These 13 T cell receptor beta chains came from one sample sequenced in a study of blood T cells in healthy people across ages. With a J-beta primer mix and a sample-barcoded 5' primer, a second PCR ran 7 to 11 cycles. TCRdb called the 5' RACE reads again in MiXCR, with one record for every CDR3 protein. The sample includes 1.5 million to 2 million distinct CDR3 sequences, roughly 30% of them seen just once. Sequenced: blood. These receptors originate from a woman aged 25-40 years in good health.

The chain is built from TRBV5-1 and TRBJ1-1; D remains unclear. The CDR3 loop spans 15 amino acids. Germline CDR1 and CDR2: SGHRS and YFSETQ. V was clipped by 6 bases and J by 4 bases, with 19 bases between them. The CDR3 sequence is CASTSGGGFFTEAFF. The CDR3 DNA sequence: TGCGCCAGCACCAGTGGAGGTGGGTTTTTCACTGAAGCTTTCTTT.

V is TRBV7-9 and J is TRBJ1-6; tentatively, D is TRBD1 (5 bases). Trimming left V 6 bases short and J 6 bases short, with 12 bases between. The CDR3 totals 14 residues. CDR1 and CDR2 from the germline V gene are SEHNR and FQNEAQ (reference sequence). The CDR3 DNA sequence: TGTGCCAGCAGTCCTGACAGACTTAATTCACCCCTCCACTTT. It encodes CASSPDRLNSPLHF.

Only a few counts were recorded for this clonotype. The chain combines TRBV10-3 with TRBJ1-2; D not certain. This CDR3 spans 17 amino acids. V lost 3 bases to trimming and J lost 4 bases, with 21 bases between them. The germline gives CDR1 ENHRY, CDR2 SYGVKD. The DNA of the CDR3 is TGTGCCATCAGTGAAGGTTTAGGAACAGCAGCCAGCTATGGCTACACCTTC. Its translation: CAISEGLGTAASYGYTF.

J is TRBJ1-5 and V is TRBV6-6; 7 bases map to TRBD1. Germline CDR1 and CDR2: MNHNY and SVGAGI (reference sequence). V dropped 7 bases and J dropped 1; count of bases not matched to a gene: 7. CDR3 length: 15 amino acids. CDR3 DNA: TGTGCCAGCACGCCGACAGGGCGAAGCAATCAGCCCCAGCATTTT. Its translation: CASTPTGRSNQPQHF.

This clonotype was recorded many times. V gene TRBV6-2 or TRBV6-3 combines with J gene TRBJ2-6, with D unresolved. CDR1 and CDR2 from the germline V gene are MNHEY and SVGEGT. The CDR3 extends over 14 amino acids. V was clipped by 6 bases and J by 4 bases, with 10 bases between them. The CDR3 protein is CASSDGSGANVLTF. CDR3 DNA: TGTGCCAGCAGCGACGGGTCCGGGGCCAACGTCCTGACTTTC.

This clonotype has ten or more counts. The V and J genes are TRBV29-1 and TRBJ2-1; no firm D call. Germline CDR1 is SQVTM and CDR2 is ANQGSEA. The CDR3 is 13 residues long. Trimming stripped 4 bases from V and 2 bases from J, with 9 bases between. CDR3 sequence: CSVVPNPYNEQFF. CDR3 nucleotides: TGCAGCGTTGTGCCCAATCCCTACAATGAGCAGTTCTTC.

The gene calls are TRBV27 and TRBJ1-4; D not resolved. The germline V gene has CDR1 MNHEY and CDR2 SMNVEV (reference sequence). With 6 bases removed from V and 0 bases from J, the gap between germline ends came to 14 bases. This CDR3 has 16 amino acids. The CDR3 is CASRKGVRTTNEKLFF. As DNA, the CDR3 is TGTGCCAGCAGAAAGGGTGTGAGGACAACTAATGAAAAACTGTTTTTT.

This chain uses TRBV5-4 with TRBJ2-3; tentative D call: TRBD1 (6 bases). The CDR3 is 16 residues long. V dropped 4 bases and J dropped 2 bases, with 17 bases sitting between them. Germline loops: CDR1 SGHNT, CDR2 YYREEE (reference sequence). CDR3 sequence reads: CASSREQGRNTDTQYF. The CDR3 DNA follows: TGTGCCAGCAGCAGGGAACAGGGACGAAACACAGATACGCAGTATTTT.

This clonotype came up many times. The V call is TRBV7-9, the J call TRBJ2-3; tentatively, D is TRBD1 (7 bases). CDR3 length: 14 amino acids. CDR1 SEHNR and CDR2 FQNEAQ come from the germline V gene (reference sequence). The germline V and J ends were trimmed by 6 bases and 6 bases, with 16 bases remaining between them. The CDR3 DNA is TGTGCCAGCAGTTTGAGGTCAGGGGGGGATACGCAGTATTTT. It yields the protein CASSLRSGGDTQYF.

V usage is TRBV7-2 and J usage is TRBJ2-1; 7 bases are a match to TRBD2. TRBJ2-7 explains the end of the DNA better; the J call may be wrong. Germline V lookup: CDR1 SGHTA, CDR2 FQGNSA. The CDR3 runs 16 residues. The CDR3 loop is CASSPSAGVTYNEQYF. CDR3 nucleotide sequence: TGTGCCAGCAGCCCCTCGGCGGGAGTCACCTACAATGAGCAGTACTTC.

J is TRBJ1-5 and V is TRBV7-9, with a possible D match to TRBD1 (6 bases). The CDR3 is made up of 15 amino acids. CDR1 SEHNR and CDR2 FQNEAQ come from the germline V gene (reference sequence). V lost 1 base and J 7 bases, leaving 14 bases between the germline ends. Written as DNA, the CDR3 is TGTGCCAGCAGCTTAGTGGGCGCAGGGGAGCAGCCCCAGCATTTT. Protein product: CASSLVGAGEQPQHF.

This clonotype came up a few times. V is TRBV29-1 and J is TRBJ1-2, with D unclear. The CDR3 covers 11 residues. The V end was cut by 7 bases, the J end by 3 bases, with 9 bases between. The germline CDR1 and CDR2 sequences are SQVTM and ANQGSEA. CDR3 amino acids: CSGVLDYGYTF. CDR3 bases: TGCAGCGGCGTGCTGGACTATGGCTACACCTTC.

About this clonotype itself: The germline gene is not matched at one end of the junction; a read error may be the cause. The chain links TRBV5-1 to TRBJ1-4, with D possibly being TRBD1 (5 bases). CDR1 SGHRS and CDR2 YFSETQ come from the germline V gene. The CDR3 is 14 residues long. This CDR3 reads CASSFRGVGEKPFF. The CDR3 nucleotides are TGCGCCAGCAGCTTTAGGGGAGTCGGTGAAAAACCGTTTTTT. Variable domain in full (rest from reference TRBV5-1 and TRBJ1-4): KAGVTQTPRYLIKTRGQQVTLSCSPISGHRSVSWYQQTPGQGLQFLFEYFSETQRNKGNFPGRFSGRQFSNSRSEMNVSTLELGDSALYLCASSFRGVGEKPFFGSGTQLSVL.